This is a list of T cell receptor beta chains from one sample in a study of blood T cell repertoires in COVID-19. The data were produced by immunoSEQ multiplex PCR, yet TCRdb's version contains in-frame clones alone and is incomplete. The data contain approximately 170,000 clones, around 85% of them seen just once; the ten biggest clones take up about 3.9%. The sample was peripheral blood. Receptors were obtained from a woman in her sixties or seventies with acute or convalescent COVID-19. CDR3s include the opening cysteine and the closing phenylalanine or tryptophan.

>TRBJ1-3|TRBV6-5
CASSYGAFSGNTIYF
>TRBJ2-7|TRBV9
CASSPQITGEQYF
>TRBJ2-3|TRBV6-5
CASSPPGGGSDTQYF
>TRBJ1-1|TRBV4-1
CASSQDLWTGYPEAFF
>TRBJ1-1|TRBV11-3
CASSRDGHGGNAEAFF
>TRBJ2-7|TRBV5-1
CASSWVLDPGSYEQYF
>TRBJ1-2|TRBV6-6
CASTNSGVSHTF
>TRBJ1-3|TRBV7-2
CASSLGTGGNTIYF
>TRBJ1-5|TRBV7-6
CASSPDPGTGNEFGLNQPQHF
>TRBJ2-7|TRBV5-1
CASSPEAGGTYEQYF
>TRBJ1-5|TRBV19
CASSIVGQGPQPQHF
>TRBJ1-2|TRBV2
CARDSYYGYTF
>TRBJ1-1|TRBV3-1/TRBV3-2
CASSLGTGGFTEAFF
>TRBJ1-1|TRBV7-2
CASIKNMNTEAFF
>TRBJ2-1|TRBV19
CASSRILAGPYNEQFF
>TRBJ1-6|TRBV7-9
CASSPRGQLYSPLHF
>TRBJ1-3|TRBV3-1/TRBV3-2
CASSQDSGSPGNTIYF
>TRBJ2-7|TRBV18
CASCRETAYEQYF
>TRBJ1-2|TRBV5-6
CASSPQGARF
>TRBJ1-1|TRBV19
CASSTERSTEAFF
>TRBJ1-2|TRBV7-9
CASSSTGENNYGYTF
>TRBJ1-4|TRBV4-1
CASSQGQTNEKLFF
>TRBJ1-4|TRBV6-6
CASSLLTGVTNEKLFF
>TRBJ2-5|TRBV5-6
CASSQKMDYKKETQYF
>TRBJ2-7|TRBV4-2
CASSQEVTGGMYEQYF
>TRBJ2-7|TRBV12-3/TRBV12-4
CASSSSGFYEQYF
>TRBJ2-7|TRBV5-3
CARSKEQGSYEQYF
>TRBJ1-4|TRBV7-6
CASSPMRGGFGGKLFF
>TRBJ1-2|TRBV2
CASSLTQTGPYGYTF
>TRBJ1-4|TRBV5-6
CASSSNRDKGTKRNEKLFF
>TRBJ1-4|TRBV28
CASSFGRRGTEKLFF
>TRBJ2-7|TRBV7-8
CASSSRTEKNYEQYF
>TRBJ1-1|TRBV7-9
CASSFQGLMNTEAFF
>TRBJ1-2|TRBV7-8
CASSLDTGYGYTF
>TRBJ2-5|TRBV4-2
CASSQDTGETQYF
>TRBJ2-7|TRBV7-6
CASSLASSSYEQYF
>TRBJ2-7|TRBV15
CATSIQTGYEQYF
>TRBJ1-2|TRBV9
CASSPETAGYTF
>TRBJ1-2|TRBV7-2
CASSLNPMKTGPYGYTF
>TRBJ1-5|TRBV5-6
CASSFRVGNQPQHF
>TRBJ1-1|TRBV7-9
CASSPGTAEAFF
>TRBJ2-5|TRBV19
CASSISGTDLETQYF
>TRBJ2-2|TRBV29-1
CSARDTLNTGELFF
>TRBJ2-7|TRBV30
CAWSRGLRYEQYF
>TRBJ2-7|TRBV2
CASSEGLTSTAYEQYF
>TRBJ1-2|TRBV30
CAWDRGYYGYTF
>TRBJ1-2|TRBV27
CASSFWPNYGYTF
>TRBJ2-7|TRBV4-1
CASSQDGPTGVSDEQYF
>TRBJ1-5|TRBV2
CASSEAQGTGGRSQPQHF
>TRBJ2-1|TRBV3-1/TRBV3-2
CASSPDRSPRGNEQFF
>TRBJ2-6|TRBV7-6
CASSLAPTGSGANVLTF
>TRBJ2-5|TRBV19
CASFGWETQYF
>TRBJ2-7|TRBV19
CASSPLGQGATYEQYF
>TRBJ2-5|TRBV7-3
CASSSDRQETQYF
>TRBJ1-2|TRBV24-1
CATSDHRVGGYTF